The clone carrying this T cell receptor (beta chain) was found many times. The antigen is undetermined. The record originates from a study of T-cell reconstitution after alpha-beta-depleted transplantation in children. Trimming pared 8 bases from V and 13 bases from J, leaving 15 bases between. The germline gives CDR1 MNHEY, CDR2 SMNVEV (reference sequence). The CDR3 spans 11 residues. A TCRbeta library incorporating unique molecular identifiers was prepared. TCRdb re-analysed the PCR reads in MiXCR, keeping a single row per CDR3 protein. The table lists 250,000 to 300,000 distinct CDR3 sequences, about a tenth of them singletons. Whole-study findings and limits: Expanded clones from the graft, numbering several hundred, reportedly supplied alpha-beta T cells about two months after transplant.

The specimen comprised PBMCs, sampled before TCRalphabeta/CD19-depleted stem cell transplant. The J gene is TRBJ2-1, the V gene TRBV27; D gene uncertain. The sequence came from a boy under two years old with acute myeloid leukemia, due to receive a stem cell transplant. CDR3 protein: CASGTTGVQFF. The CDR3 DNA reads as TGTGCCAGCGGAACGACTGGCGTACAGTTCTTC.